The next 2 T cell receptor beta chains were all read from a single sample in a study of read filtering for tumor transcriptome and immune sequencing. From roughly 400 ng of RNA, a library with molecular barcoded alpha/delta and beta/gamma adaptors was made. TCRdb independently ran MiXCR on the reads; one entry per CDR3 protein. The profile shows 62,000 or so distinct CDR3 sequences, about 14% of them singletons. Sequences were obtained from a population of CD138-negative cells sorted from bone marrow. These receptors were obtained from a donor aged 40 or over with multiple myeloma.

This clonotype has a count of ten or more. The chain is built from TRBV27 and TRBJ1-2; TRBD1 might be the D (5 bases). V lost 10 bases, J lost 4 bases, and 19 bases lay in between. The CDR3 has 14 residues. Germline CDR1 MNHEY, CDR2 SMNVEV (reference sequence). The CDR3 protein is CATVSPDSVYGYTF. CDR3 DNA: TGTGCCACCGTATCCCCCGACAGCGTCTATGGCTACACCTTC.

Comments on this clonotype: This could be a read error, since a much larger clone is one nucleotide away. This sequence joins TRBV7-9 and TRBJ2-2; no definite D call. From germline, CDR1 is SEHNR and CDR2 FQNEAQ (reference sequence). With 5 bases removed from V and 1 base from J, the gap between germline ends came to 8 bases. The CDR3 length is 14 residues. The CDR3: CASSIILNTGELFF. CDR3 bases: TGTGCCAGCAGCATTATCCTGAACACCGGGGAGCTGTTTTTT.